A single sample gave rise to the 29 T cell receptor beta chains below, sequenced in a study of blood T cell repertoires in COVID-19. Using immunoSEQ multiplex PCR, the repertoire was profiled, and TCRdb retains in-frame clones only, with some absent. Altogether around 250,000 clones are present, approximately 82% being singletons, with the ten largest covering around 6%. Material for sequencing was peripheral blood. These receptors all stem from a man aged 80 or over with acute or convalescent COVID-19.

The chain recombines TRBV18 with TRBJ2-1; D ambiguous. Germline loops: CDR1 KGHSH, CDR2 LQKENI. The CDR3 is 13 amino acids. V lost 4 bases and J 5 bases, leaving 9 bases between the germline ends. CDR3 loop: CASSRRTDNEQFF. CDR3 nucleotides: TGTGCCAGCTCACGGCGCACAGACAATGAGCAGTTCTTC.

The chain uses TRBV10-3 and TRBJ1-2; TRBD1 agrees at 7 bases. CDR3 length: 15 amino acids. CDR1 ENHRY and CDR2 SYGVKD come from the germline V gene. V was pared by 3 bases and J by 2 bases, with 6 bases of the junction left unmatched. The chain's CDR3 is CAISDAPTGNYGYTF. In DNA form, the CDR3 reads TGTGCCATCAGTGATGCCCCGACAGGGAACTATGGCTACACCTTC.

The chain combines TRBV4-1 with TRBJ1-5; a possible D gene is TRBD1 (6 bases). This CDR3 contains 16 residues. Germline CDR1 MGHRA, CDR2 YSYEKL. Trimming left V 0 bases short and J 3 bases short, with 12 bases between. In DNA form, the CDR3 reads TGCGCCAGCAGCCAAGACTTGGGGGCGAACAATCAGCCCCAGCATTTT. This codes for CASSQDLGANNQPQHF.

The chain uses TRBV28 and TRBJ2-1; TRBD1 aligns across 8 bases. The CDR3 consists of 17 residues. V shed 5 bases and J 8 bases; nucleotides not matched to a gene: 17. CDR1 and CDR2 from the germline V gene are MDHEN and SYDVKM. The DNA for the CDR3 is TGTGCCAGCAGTGCCCCCCGTGCAGGGGGCACTAGGCATGAGCAGTTCTTC. Translation: CASSAPRAGGTRHEQFF.

The genes are TRBV6-5 and TRBJ1-5, with 10 bases identical to TRBD1. With 6 bases clipped from V and 6 bases from J, the junction kept 5 bases outside the gene matches. Germline V gene data show CDR1 as MNHEY and CDR2 as SVGAGI. The CDR3 is made up of 14 amino acids. The CDR3 spells CASSDRGRGQPQHF. In nucleotides, the CDR3 is TGTGCCAGCAGCGACAGGGGGCGCGGTCAGCCCCAGCATTTT.

The J gene is TRBJ2-2, the V gene TRBV7-3; D remains unclear. Germline lookup yields CDR1 SGHTA and CDR2 FQGTGA. Trimming removed 3 bases at V and 0 bases at J, with 5 bases between. The CDR3 spans 14 residues. This CDR3 reads CASSLRTNTGELFF. CDR3 in DNA: TGTGCCAGCAGCTTGAGGACGAACACCGGGGAGCTGTTTTTT.

The rearrangement links TRBV18 to TRBJ2-7; 7 bases match TRBD2. The CDR3 length is 15 residues. Germline assignment: CDR1 KGHSH and CDR2 LQKENI. Trimming cost V 3 bases and J 6 bases; bases outside gene matches: 11. The CDR3 region is CASSPPGRESAEQYF. CDR3 nucleotide sequence: TGTGCCAGCTCACCCCCGGGGCGGGAGTCTGCCGAGCAGTACTTC.

This clone was seen only a few times. V usage is TRBV6-5 and J usage is TRBJ2-7; 9 bases agree with TRBD1. The V gene's germline CDR1 is MNHEY and CDR2 SVGAGI. The CDR3 length is 13 residues. V gave up 9 bases and J gave up 0 bases; unmatched junction bases: 3. The CDR3 spells CASMTGGSYEQYF. CDR3 nucleotides: TGTGCCAGTATGACAGGGGGCTCCTACGAGCAGTACTTC.

A few counts support this clone. The gene calls are TRBV7-8 and TRBJ2-7, with 9 nucleotides matching TRBD1. The CDR3 consists of 15 residues. Germline values: CDR1 SGHVS, CDR2 FQNEAQ. After removal of 3 bases from V and 3 bases from J, the junction contained 6 bases not matched to a gene. DNA of the CDR3: TGTGCCAGCAGCTTGCTCGGGACAGGGAGCTACGAGCAGTACTTC. Amino acid sequence: CASSLLGTGSYEQYF. Full variable domain (remainder filled in from reference TRBV7-8 and TRBJ2-7): GAGVSQSPRYKVAKRGQDVALRCDPISGHVSLFWYQQALGQGPEFLTYFQNEAQLDKSGLPSDRFFAERPEGSVSTLKIQRTQQEDSAVYLCASSLLGTGSYEQYFGPGTRLTVT.

The chain combines TRBV29-1 with TRBJ1-1, with 7 bases that match TRBD1. Germline CDR1 reads SQVTM; CDR2 reads ANQGSEA. V was clipped by 6 bases and J by 11 bases; unmatched bases: 6. CDR3 length: 10 residues. The CDR3 region has the DNA TGCAGCGTGAACCAGGGGGGCGCTTTCTTT. This sequence encodes CSVNQGGAFF.

The CDR3, as DNA: TGCGCCAGCAGTCAACTACAGGGGGCCGGGTCCTACAATGAGCAGTTCTTC. The encoded protein is CASSQLQGAGSYNEQFF. The chain employs TRBV23-1 and TRBJ2-1; 9 nucleotides agree with TRBD1. TRBV23-1 falls under the ORF class, with uncertain function. Unmatched junction bases numbered 6, after V lost 2 bases and J lost 1 base. CDR3 size: 17 residues.

The V and J genes are TRBV3-1 (or the pseudogene TRBV3-2) and TRBJ1-6; weak D call: TRBD1 (5 bases). The germline CDR1 and CDR2 sequences are LGHDT and YNNKEL (reference sequence). The CDR3 extends over 12 amino acids. The V and J ends lost 4 bases and 14 bases respectively, with 12 bases between them. The CDR3 protein is CASSREGSALHF. CDR3 nucleotide sequence: TGTGCCAGCAGCCGGGAGGGGTCGGCCCTCCACTTT.

J is TRBJ2-7 and V is TRBV14; possibly TRBD2 for D (6 bases). The CDR3 length is 13 residues. Germline V gene lookup returns CDR1 SGHDN and CDR2 FVKESK. Trimming stripped 4 bases from V and 6 bases from J, with 13 bases between. This chain's CDR3 is CASSPSAWSEQYF. The CDR3 region has the DNA TGTGCCAGCAGCCCTAGCGCGTGGAGCGAGCAGTACTTC.

The V and J genes are TRBV7-9 and TRBJ1-1, with D perhaps TRBD1 (5 bases). The germline CDR1 and CDR2 sequences are SEHNR and FQNEAQ (reference sequence). The length of the CDR3 is 14 residues. Trimming left V 2 bases short and J 3 bases short, with 10 bases between. This CDR3 is CASSLFGADTEAFF. CDR3 bases: TGTGCCAGCAGCTTATTTGGGGCAGACACTGAAGCTTTCTTT.

V is TRBV7-2 and J is TRBJ2-7; TRBD2 matches at 9 bases. From germline, CDR1 is SGHTA and CDR2 FQGNSA. The CDR3 spans 14 residues. V was pared by 4 bases and J by 2 bases, with 3 bases of the junction left unmatched. The CDR3 is CASSSRTSAYEQYF. CDR3 DNA sequence: TGTGCCAGCAGCTCCCGGACTAGCGCCTACGAGCAGTACTTC.

The chain has TRBV5-1 and TRBJ2-2, with D possibly TRBD2 on 5 matching bases. The V end lost 0 bases, the J end lost 8 bases, and 14 bases lay between the germline ends. The V gene's germline CDR1 is SGHRS and CDR2 YFSETQ. The CDR3 has 15 residues. The CDR3 sequence is CASSLVASRTGELFF. CDR3 sequence (DNA): TGCGCCAGCAGCTTGGTAGCTAGTAGGACTGGGGAGCTGTTTTTT.

The V and J genes are TRBV6-5 and TRBJ2-7; D not certain. Germline values: CDR1 MNHEY, CDR2 SVGAGI. The germline V and J ends were trimmed by 8 bases and 0 bases, with 11 bases remaining between them. The CDR3 runs 13 residues. CDR3 sequence reads: CASLSVASYEQYF. CDR3 sequence (DNA): TGTGCCAGCTTAAGCGTAGCCTCCTACGAGCAGTACTTC.

In its sample, this clone was seen a few times. The DNA for the CDR3 is TGTGCCAGCAGCCTCGACAAGTATGGCTACACCTTC. Translation gives CASSLDKYGYTF. The gene calls are TRBV5-6 and TRBJ1-2; no clear D. Germline-derived CDR1 and CDR2 are SGHDT and YYEEEE. The CDR3 loop spans 12 amino acids. Trimming removed 4 bases at V and 5 bases at J, with 9 bases between.

The chain is built from TRBV7-2 and TRBJ1-5; 9 bases agree with TRBD1. The J segment lost 5 bases and the V segment lost 2 bases, leaving 10 bases of the junction unmatched. CDR1 is SGHTA and CDR2 is FQGNSA in the germline V gene. The CDR3 is 17 residues long. This CDR3 is CASSLHSRDRDHQPQHF. CDR3 DNA: TGTGCCAGCAGCTTACATAGCCGGGACAGGGACCATCAGCCCCAGCATTTT.

The CDR3 sequence is CASSEGAGGRAYPEAFF. The CDR3, as DNA: TGTGCCAGCAGTGAAGGGGCTGGTGGCAGGGCGTACCCTGAAGCTTTCTTT. The V call is TRBV6-1, the J call TRBJ1-1; D is perhaps TRBD1 (5 bases). Germline lookup yields CDR1 MNHNS and CDR2 SASEGT. The CDR3 has 17 residues. Trimming removed 1 base from V and 6 bases from J, with 21 bases in between.

The gene calls are TRBV28 and TRBJ1-1; the match to TRBD1 covers 8 bases. Trimming removed 8 bases from V and 3 bases from J; junction bases left unmatched: 8. From germline, CDR1 is MDHEN and CDR2 SYDVKM. CDR3 length equals 14 residues. Here the CDR3 reads CASGDSTGDTEAFF. The CDR3 coding sequence is TGTGCCAGCGGTGATTCGACAGGGGACACTGAAGCTTTCTTT.

This clone came up once. V and J are TRBV5-1 and TRBJ2-7; D gene unclear. Germline V CDR1 and CDR2: SGHRS, YFSETQ. This CDR3 comprises 12 residues. The V end was cut by 7 bases, the J end by 2 bases, with 10 bases between. This CDR3 reads CASGGTTYEQYF. The CDR3 DNA reads TGCGCCAGCGGCGGAACCACCTACGAGCAGTACTTC. Combining the CDR3 with reference TRBV5-1 and TRBJ2-7 gives the whole variable domain KAGVTQTPRYLIKTRGQQVTLSCSPISGHRSVSWYQQTPGQGLQFLFEYFSETQRNKGNFPGRFSGRQFSNSRSEMNVSTLELGDSALYLCASGGTTYEQYFGPGTRLTVT.

The genes are TRBV19 and TRBJ2-1; 9 bases match TRBD2. Germline V gene lookup returns CDR1 LNHDA and CDR2 SQIVND (reference sequence). J lost 7 bases, V lost 0 bases, and 4 bases had no gene match. The CDR3 consists of 15 residues. The CDR3 loop reads CASSIDAGGRNEQFF. Here the CDR3 DNA reads TGTGCCAGTAGTATAGACGCGGGAGGGCGGAATGAGCAGTTCTTC.

The rearrangement joins TRBV6-5 to TRBJ2-3; D is perhaps TRBD1 (5 bases). Germline loops: CDR1 MNHEY, CDR2 SVGAGI. The CDR3 has 15 residues. V was shortened by 5 bases and J by 0 bases, with 12 bases between the two germline ends. This CDR3 reads CASSRGAVSTDTQYF. The CDR3 nucleotides are TGTGCCAGCAGTAGGGGTGCGGTTAGCACAGATACGCAGTATTTT.

This clone was seen only a few times. This chain links TRBV19 with TRBJ2-1; 9 bases agree with TRBD1. V lost 1 base and J lost 1; bases outside the gene matches: 5. Germline V gene sequence: CDR1 LNHDA, CDR2 SQIVND (reference sequence). The CDR3 is made up of 17 amino acids. The CDR3 nucleotides read TGTGCCAGTAGTATAGGAGGGACAGGGAAGTCCTACAATGAGCAGTTCTTC. It specifies CASSIGGTGKSYNEQFF.

The V call is TRBV6-6, the J call TRBJ2-1; 7 positions match TRBD2. J was trimmed by 4 bases and V by 7 bases; bases with no gene match: 4. The CDR3 runs 13 residues. Germline V gives CDR1 MNHNY, CDR2 SVGAGI (reference sequence). The CDR3 reads CASISSGYNEQFF. For the CDR3, the DNA is TGTGCCAGCATATCTAGCGGTTACAATGAGCAGTTCTTC.

This clone appeared a single time. This chain joins TRBV10-2 and TRBJ1-2; 10 nucleotides line up with TRBD1. CDR3 length: 14 residues. Per germline, CDR1 WSHSY and CDR2 SAAADI. The J segment lost 7 bases and the V segment lost 4 bases, leaving 6 bases of the junction unmatched. This CDR3 is CASSVGQGIGGYTF. The CDR3 DNA follows: TGCGCCAGCAGTGTGGGACAGGGGATCGGTGGCTACACCTTC.

The chain uses TRBV29-1 and TRBJ2-3; 7 bases map to TRBD2. The CDR3 is 14 amino acids. The V gene end was trimmed by 4 bases and the J gene end by 3 bases; junction bases not matched to a gene: 7. The germline CDR1 and CDR2 sequences are SQVTM and ANQGSEA. The CDR3 is CSVVGGSLTDTQYF. CDR3 DNA sequence: TGCAGCGTTGTAGGCGGGAGTCTGACAGATACGCAGTATTTT.

J is TRBJ2-1 and V is TRBV28, with unresolved D. This CDR3 is 13 amino acids long. CDR1 is MDHEN, CDR2 SYDVKM, per germline. Trimming shortened V by 3 bases and J by 9 bases, and 12 bases separated the two germline ends. The CDR3 bases are TGTGCCAGCAGTTTCCTCAGTCTCTTTGAGCAGTTCTTC. Protein: CASSFLSLFEQFF.